This TCR beta chain was profiled in a study of type 1 and type 2 diabetes patients. Overall study: CD4+ or CD8+ T cells were positively selected from PBMCs with microbeads.

Germline V CDR1 and CDR2: SGHDN, FVKESK. The CDR3 has 16 residues. Each participant gave approximately 9.1 milliliters of peripheral blood. For this clonotype: This could be a read error, since a much larger clone is one nucleotide away.

PCR was run on genomic DNA. A primer set of 30 forward and 13 reverse primers amplified the CDR3. In TCRdb, the multiplex PCR reads were re-called with MiXCR into one record per CDR3 protein. This sample yields about 250,000 distinct CDR3 sequences, of which around 50% are seen a single time; roughly 15% belongs to the top ten. V and J are TRBV14 and TRBJ2-7, with TRBD2 matching over 8 bases. This clonotype was obtained from a man younger than 35 with type 2 diabetes. The sample consisted of peripheral blood mononuclear cells (PBMCs). CDR3 DNA: TGTGCCAGCAGCCAAGGCGCGGGACTAGTTGTATACGAGCGGTACTTC. Amino acids: CASSQGAGLVVYERYF.